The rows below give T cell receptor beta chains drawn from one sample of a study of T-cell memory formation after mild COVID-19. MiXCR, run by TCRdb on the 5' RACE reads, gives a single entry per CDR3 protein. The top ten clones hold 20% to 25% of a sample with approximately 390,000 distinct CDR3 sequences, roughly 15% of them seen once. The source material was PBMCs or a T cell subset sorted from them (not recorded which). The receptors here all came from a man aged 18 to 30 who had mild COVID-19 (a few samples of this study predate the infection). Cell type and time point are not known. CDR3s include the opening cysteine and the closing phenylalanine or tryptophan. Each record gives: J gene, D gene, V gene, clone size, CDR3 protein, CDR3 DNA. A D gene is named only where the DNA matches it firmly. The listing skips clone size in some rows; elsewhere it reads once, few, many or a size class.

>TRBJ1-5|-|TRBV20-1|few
CSARDGGAGNQPQHF
TGCAGTGCTAGAGATGGGGGAGCGGGGAATCAGCCCCAGCATTTT
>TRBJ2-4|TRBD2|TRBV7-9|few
CASSSTSGGANIQYF
TGTGCCAGCAGCTCGACTAGCGGGGGGGCGAACATTCAGTACTTC
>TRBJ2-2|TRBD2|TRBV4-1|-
CASSQDSGVNTGELFF
TGCGCCAGCAGCCAAGATAGCGGGGTGAACACCGGGGAGCTGTTTTTT
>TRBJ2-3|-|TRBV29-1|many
CSLSGTDTQYF
TGCAGCCTCTCGGGGACAGATACGCAGTATTTT
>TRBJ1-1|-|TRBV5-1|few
CASSLDERGLSEAFF
TGCGCCAGCAGCTTGGATGAGCGAGGACTCTCTGAAGCTTTCTTT
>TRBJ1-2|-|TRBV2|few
CASSPPQGWGYTF
TGTGCCAGCAGTCCTCCTCAGGGTTGGGGCTACACCTTC
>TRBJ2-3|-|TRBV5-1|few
CASSLSTGLTDTQYF
TGCGCCAGCAGCTTGAGTACAGGCCTCACAGATACGCAGTATTTT
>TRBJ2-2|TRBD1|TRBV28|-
CASSTTGTGELFF
TGTGCCAGCAGTACGACAGGGACCGGGGAGCTGTTTTTT
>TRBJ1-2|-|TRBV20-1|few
CSASQGANYGYTF
TGCAGTGCTTCTCAGGGAGCTAACTATGGCTACACCTTC
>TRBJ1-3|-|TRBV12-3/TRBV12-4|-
CASSFVRNTIYF
TGTGCCAGCAGTTTCGTAAGAAACACCATATATTTT
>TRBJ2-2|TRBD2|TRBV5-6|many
CASSPGLADTGELFF
TGTGCCAGCAGCCCGGGACTAGCGGACACCGGGGAGCTGTTTTTT
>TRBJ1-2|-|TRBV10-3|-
CAISEEDPYGYTF
TGTGCCATCAGTGAAGAGGATCCTTATGGCTACACCTTC
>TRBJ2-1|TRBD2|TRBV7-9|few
CASSLGLLAGIPYNEQFF
TGTGCCAGCAGCTTAGGGTTGCTAGCGGGGATTCCTTACAATGAGCAGTTCTTC
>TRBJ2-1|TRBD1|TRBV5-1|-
CASSRNRDRSSYNEQFF
TGCGCCAGCAGCAGGAACCGGGACAGGAGCTCCTACAATGAGCAGTTCTTC
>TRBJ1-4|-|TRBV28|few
CASSLWTALNEKLFF
TGTGCCAGCAGTCTTTGGACAGCCCTTAATGAAAAACTGTTTTTT
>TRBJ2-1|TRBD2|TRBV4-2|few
CASSQEGGGDLNEQFF
TGTGCCAGCAGCCAAGAAGGCGGGGGGGACCTCAATGAGCAGTTCTTC
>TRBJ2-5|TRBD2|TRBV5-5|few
CASSLSQRGNQETQYF
TGTGCCAGCAGCTTGAGCCAGCGGGGGAACCAAGAGACCCAGTACTTC
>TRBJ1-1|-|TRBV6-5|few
CASSPTGRKDTEAFF
TGTGCCAGCAGTCCAACAGGGAGAAAAGACACTGAAGCTTTCTTT
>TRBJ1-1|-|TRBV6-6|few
CASSYLTQGTGNAEAFF
TGTGCCAGCAGTTACCTTACCCAAGGGACGGGTAACGCTGAAGCTTTCTTT
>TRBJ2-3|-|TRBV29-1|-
CSVAGSSSTDTQYF
TGCAGCGTTGCCGGGTCCTCTAGCACAGATACGCAGTATTTT
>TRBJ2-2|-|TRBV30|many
CAWSRRGRRTGELFF
TGTGCCTGGAGTCGGCGGGGGCGAAGAACCGGGGAGCTGTTTTTT
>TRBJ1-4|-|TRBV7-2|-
CASSLGATETLFF
TGTGCCAGCAGCTTAGGGGCGACGGAAACTCTGTTTTTT
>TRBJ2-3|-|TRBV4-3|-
CASSQEYRDTDTQYF
TGCGCCAGCAGCCAAGAATACAGGGACACAGATACGCAGTATTTT
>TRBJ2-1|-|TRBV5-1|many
CASSIQGREYNEQFF
TGCGCCAGCAGCATACAGGGTAGGGAGTACAATGAGCAGTTCTTC
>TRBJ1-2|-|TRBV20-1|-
CSATPRLGQWYYGYTF
TGCAGTGCCACCCCTCGTCTTGGACAGTGGTACTATGGCTACACCTTC
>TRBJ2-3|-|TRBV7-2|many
CASSRRDTQYF
TGTGCCAGCAGCCGTAGAGATACGCAGTATTTT
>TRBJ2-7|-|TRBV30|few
CAWSPGQTRQYF
TGTGCCTGGAGTCCCGGGCAGACGAGGCAGTACTTC
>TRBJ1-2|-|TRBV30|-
CAWSALGGGYGYTF
TGTGCCTGGAGTGCCCTAGGGGGAGGATATGGCTACACCTTC
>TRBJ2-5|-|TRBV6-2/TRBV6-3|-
CASSFPSGRETQYF
TGTGCCAGCAGTTTCCCTTCGGGAAGGGAGACCCAGTACTTC
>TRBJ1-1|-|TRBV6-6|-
CASSYGGIRAFF
TGTGCCAGCAGTTACGGCGGGATCCGAGCTTTCTTT
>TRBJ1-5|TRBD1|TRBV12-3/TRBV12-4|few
CASSGDSDNQPQHF
TGTGCCAGCAGTGGGGACAGTGACAATCAGCCCCAGCATTTT
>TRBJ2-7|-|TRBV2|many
CASTPGYEQYF
TGTGCCAGCACTCCAGGTTACGAGCAGTACTTC
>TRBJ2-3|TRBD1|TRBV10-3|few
CAISVQGADTQYF
TGTGCCATCAGTGTCCAGGGGGCAGATACGCAGTATTTT
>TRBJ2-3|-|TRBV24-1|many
CATSDLSGPSTDTQYF
TGTGCCACCAGTGATTTGTCGGGACCTAGCACAGATACGCAGTATTTT
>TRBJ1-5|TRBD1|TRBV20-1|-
CSARVGTGGQYQPQHF
TGCAGTGCTAGAGTCGGGACAGGGGGACAATATCAGCCCCAGCATTTT